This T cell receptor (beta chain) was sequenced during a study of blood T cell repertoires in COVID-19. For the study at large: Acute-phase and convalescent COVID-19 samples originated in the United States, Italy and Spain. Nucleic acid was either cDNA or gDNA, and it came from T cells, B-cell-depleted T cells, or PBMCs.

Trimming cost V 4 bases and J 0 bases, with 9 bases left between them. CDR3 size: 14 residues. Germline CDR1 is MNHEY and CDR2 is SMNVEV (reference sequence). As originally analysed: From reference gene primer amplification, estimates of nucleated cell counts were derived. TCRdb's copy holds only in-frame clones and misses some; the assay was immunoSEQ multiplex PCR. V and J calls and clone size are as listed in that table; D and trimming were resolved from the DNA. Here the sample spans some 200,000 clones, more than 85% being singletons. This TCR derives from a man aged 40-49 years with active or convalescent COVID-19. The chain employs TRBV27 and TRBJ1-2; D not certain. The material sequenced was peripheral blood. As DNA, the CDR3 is TGTGCCAGCAGTTCCAAACAGTCTAACTATGGCTACACCTTC. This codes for CASSSKQSNYGYTF.